This TCR beta chain was documented in a study of T cells after posttransplantation cyclophosphamide (dated by TCRdb to 2015 to 2016). For the wider study: The study tracked T cell repertoire reconstitution by TRB sequencing after myeloablative bone marrow transplantation using posttransplantation cyclophosphamide as GVHD prophylaxis. Antigen receptor sequencing was done on samples from some 40 PTCy-treated patients and from around 15 related bone marrow donors of those patients. TRB sequencing was performed on blood from all 35 or so PTCy patients with 1-year posttransplant specimens. In 3 patients, TRB sequencing was also performed on up to roughly 3 more blood samples taken 2 to 5.2 years after transplant, and in several patients, pretransplant blood was also TRB-sequenced. TRA and TRB clonality were tightly correlated in ten or so samples, so subsequent TCR analyses focused on TRB only. Public TRB sequences were compared against a database of over 3,600 sequences linked to responses to pathogens, tumor antigens, self-antigens and alloantigens. Summary of the overall study and its limitations: Across some 45 patients, TRB clonality was highly associated with recipient CMV seropositivity and CMV reactivation, and PTCy diversity was similar to diversity in CNI/methotrexate controls. The TRB repertoires of T cells infiltrating skin or the GI tract showed only limited overlap with the TRB repertoires found in blood. Donor-recipient similarity was low at 1-2 months but increased during the first year, and donor CD8+ memory clones often dominated later blood repertoires.

On the day of marrow donation, related bone marrow donors gave peripheral blood samples. Peripheral blood and bone marrow mononuclear cells were isolated by Ficoll-Hypaque density centrifugation and were cryopreserved. The CDR3, from cysteine to phenylalanine, totals 13 residues. Just the 39-base CDR3 DNA is kept, in frame starting at base 1. V is shortened by 7 bases, J by 2 bases, and the region joining them spans 12 bases. For CDR1 and CDR2, the germline V gene lists MNHNS and SASEGT. There are many counts of this clone. It lacks a known antigen. No base-level quality is on record; no much larger clone is a single base apart. TRB sequencing used genomic DNA with the immunoSEQ assay at survey resolution or the hsTCRB kit. From the authors' description of their analysis: The immunoSEQ software handled initial read processing, and the LymphoSeq R package was used for repertoire analyses. For each TRB dataset, clonality was calculated as 1 minus normalized Shannon entropy, and the Gini coefficient was computed as well. To infer phenotypes in unsorted samples, TRB sequences from sorted subsets of the recipient or donor were mapped onto unsorted samples from the same recipient. In its TCRdb copy, this immuneACCESS table keeps in-frame sequences only and misses some clones. Where compared with another copy, unresolved V genes explain less than half of these, and the others have no known cause. V and J calls and clone size follow that table, whereas D and trimming were derived from the DNA. This sample contains some 31,000 clones, none of which is a singleton. The ten largest make up about 4.3% of the sample.

The sequenced sample consisted of PBMCs. The source is a woman younger than 45 in good health and a related stem cell transplant donor. This sequence uses TRBV6-1 and TRBJ2-7; TRBD1 is perhaps the D gene, given 6 matching bases. The CDR3: CASIPGHPYEQYF. Read as DNA, the sequence is TGTGCCAGCATCCCGGGACACCCCTACGAGCAGTACTTC.